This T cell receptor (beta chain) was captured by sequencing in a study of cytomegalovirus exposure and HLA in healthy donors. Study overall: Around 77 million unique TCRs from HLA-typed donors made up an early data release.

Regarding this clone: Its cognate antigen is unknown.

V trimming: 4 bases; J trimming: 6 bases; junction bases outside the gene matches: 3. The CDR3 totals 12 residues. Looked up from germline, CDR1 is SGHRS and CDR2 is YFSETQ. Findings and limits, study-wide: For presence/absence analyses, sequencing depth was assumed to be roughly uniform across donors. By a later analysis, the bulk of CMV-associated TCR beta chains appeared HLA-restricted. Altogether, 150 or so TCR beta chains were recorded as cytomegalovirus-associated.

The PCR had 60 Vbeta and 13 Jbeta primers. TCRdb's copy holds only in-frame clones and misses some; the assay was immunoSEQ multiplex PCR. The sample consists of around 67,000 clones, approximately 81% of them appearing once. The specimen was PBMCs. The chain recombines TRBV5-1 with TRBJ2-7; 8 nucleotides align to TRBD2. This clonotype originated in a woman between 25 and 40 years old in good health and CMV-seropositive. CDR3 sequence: CASSRGGVEQYF. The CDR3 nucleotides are TGCGCCAGCAGCCGGGGGGGCGTCGAGCAGTACTTC.